Here is one T cell receptor beta chain with its context. What it recognizes is unknown. Only cases whose brain tissue showed the highest T cell transcript signatures were sequenced. CDR1 MDHEN and CDR2 SYDVKM come from the germline V gene. There are 14 residues in the CDR3. Trimming pared 3 bases from V and 7 bases from J, leaving 15 bases between. The data belong to a study of brain T cells in children with intractable seizures. Method: immunoSEQ multiplex PCR; TCRdb's copy keeps in-frame clones and lacks some. The sample includes 70,000 to 85,000 clones, under 95% of them seen just once. Overall study results and limits: HCMV serostatus was not known, and viral specificity came from CDR3 similarity only.

The TCR comes from a girl aged 2 to 10 with Rasmussen encephalitis and intractable seizures. Here the sequenced sample was peripheral blood, taken at surgery. The genes are TRBV28 and TRBJ1-2; tentative D call: TRBD1 (5 bases). CDR3 region: CASSLRPWGGGYTF. The CDR3 coding sequence is TGTGCCAGCAGTTTGAGGCCGTGGGGGGGTGGCTACACCTTC.